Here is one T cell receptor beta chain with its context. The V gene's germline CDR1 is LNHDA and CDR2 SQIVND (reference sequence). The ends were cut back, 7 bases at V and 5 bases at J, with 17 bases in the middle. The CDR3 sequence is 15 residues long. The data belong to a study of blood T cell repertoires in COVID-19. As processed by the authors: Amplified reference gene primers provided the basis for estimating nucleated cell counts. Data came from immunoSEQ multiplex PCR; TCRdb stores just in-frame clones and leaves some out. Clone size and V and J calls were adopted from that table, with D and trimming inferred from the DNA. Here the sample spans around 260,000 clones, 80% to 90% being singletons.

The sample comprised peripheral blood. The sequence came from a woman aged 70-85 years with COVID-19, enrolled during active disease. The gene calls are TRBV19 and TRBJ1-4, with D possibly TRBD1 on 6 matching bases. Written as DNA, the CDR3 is TGTGCCAGTAAGGACTCGGGCAGGGGAAATGAAAAACTGTTTTTT. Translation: CASKDSGRGNEKLFF.